This is a list of T cell receptor beta chains from one sample in a study of T cell changes during pregnancy in multiple sclerosis. Assay used: immunoSEQ multiplex PCR; TCRdb lists only in-frame clones, some missing. Found here are roughly 20,000 clones, roughly nine tenths of them singletons; the top ten hold 7%. The material sequenced was CD8+ T cells from peripheral blood mononuclear cells, taken in the third trimester of pregnancy. The receptor source for this set is a female donor in good health, enrolled as a control in a pregnancy study. The CDR3 runs from the conserved cysteine through the conserved F or W. D genes are given only for firm matches. Clone size is given for some rows only: seen once, a few or many times, or a class if the clone is expanded.

CDR3 length: 18
J gene: TRBJ2-3
clone size: .
V gene: TRBV9
D gene: .
CDR3 DNA: TGTGCCAGCAGCCCGGGGAGCCAACTTGCCTCTAGCACAGATACGCAGTATTTT
CDR3 protein: CASSPGSQLASSTDTQYF

CDR3 length: 13
J gene: TRBJ2-1
clone size: .
V gene: TRBV10-2
D gene: .
CDR3 DNA: TGCGCCAGCAGTGAGTATAGTCGTGTTGAGCAGTTCTTC
CDR3 protein: CASSEYSRVEQFF

CDR3 length: 15
J gene: TRBJ2-7
clone size: .
V gene: TRBV7-9
D gene: .
CDR3 DNA: TGTGCCAGCAGCTTAGCGGGACACCACCCCTACGAGCAGTACTTC
CDR3 protein: CASSLAGHHPYEQYF

CDR3 length: 20
J gene: TRBJ1-1
clone size: .
V gene: TRBV21-1
D gene: .
CDR3 DNA: TGTGCCAGCAGCAAAGCGTCTTTAATAAGGACAGGGGGCATGAACACTGAAGCTTTCTTT
CDR3 protein: CASSKASLIRTGGMNTEAFF

CDR3 length: 16
J gene: TRBJ2-4
clone size: .
V gene: TRBV15
D gene: TRBD2
CDR3 DNA: TGTGCCACCAGCAGAGGCAGGGAGGGGGCCAAAAACATTCAGTACTTC
CDR3 protein: CATSRGREGAKNIQYF

CDR3 length: 13
J gene: TRBJ2-7
clone size: .
V gene: TRBV6-5
D gene: TRBD2
CDR3 DNA: TGTGCCAGCAGCGGGGGGGATTCCTACGAGCAGTACTTC
CDR3 protein: CASSGGDSYEQYF

CDR3 length: 15
J gene: TRBJ2-3
clone size: .
V gene: TRBV7-9
D gene: .
CDR3 DNA: TGTGCCAGCAGCCCCCCGGGGATTAGCACAGATACGCAGTATTTT
CDR3 protein: CASSPPGISTDTQYF

CDR3 length: 15
J gene: TRBJ1-3
clone size: .
V gene: TRBV9
D gene: .
CDR3 DNA: TGTGCCAGCAGCGTCGGGTCCCTTCATGGAAACACCATATATTTT
CDR3 protein: CASSVGSLHGNTIYF

CDR3 length: 16
J gene: TRBJ1-5
clone size: .
V gene: TRBV2
D gene: TRBD1
CDR3 DNA: TGTGCCAGCAGTGCGGGTGTGTGGACAGGGTATCAGCCCCAGCATTTT
CDR3 protein: CASSAGVWTGYQPQHF

CDR3 length: 14
J gene: TRBJ2-3
clone size: .
V gene: TRBV6-5
D gene: TRBD2
CDR3 DNA: TGTGCCAGCAGTTATCGACTAGCGCGAGATACGCAGTATTTT
CDR3 protein: CASSYRLARDTQYF

CDR3 length: 15
J gene: TRBJ1-4
clone size: .
V gene: TRBV9
D gene: .
CDR3 DNA: TGTGCCAGCAGCGCCACAGGGTTGGCTAATGAAAAACTGTTTTTT
CDR3 protein: CASSATGLANEKLFF

CDR3 length: 15
J gene: TRBJ2-3
clone size: .
V gene: TRBV7-9
D gene: TRBD2
CDR3 DNA: TGTGCCAGCAGCTCGACTAGCGGGGGCACAGATACGCAGTATTTT
CDR3 protein: CASSSTSGGTDTQYF

CDR3 length: 13
J gene: TRBJ1-5
clone size: once
V gene: TRBV28
D gene: .
CDR3 DNA: TGTGCCAGCAGCCTTTCGGGTCTTCGGCCCCAGCATTTT
CDR3 protein: CASSLSGLRPQHF

CDR3 length: 14
J gene: TRBJ2-3
clone size: .
V gene: TRBV7-9
D gene: TRBD1
CDR3 DNA: TGTGCCAGCAGCTTGGGGACAGGGTTTGACACGCAGTATTTT
CDR3 protein: CASSLGTGFDTQYF

CDR3 length: 15
J gene: TRBJ1-6
clone size: .
V gene: TRBV6-5
D gene: TRBD1
CDR3 DNA: TGTGCCAGCAGCCTAACAGGGGGCCAAAATTCACCCCTCCACTTT
CDR3 protein: CASSLTGGQNSPLHF

CDR3 length: 17
J gene: TRBJ2-1
clone size: .
V gene: TRBV7-3
D gene: TRBD2
CDR3 DNA: TGTGCCAGCAGCTTATTCCTAGCGGGATCCCCCTACAATGAGCAGTTCTTC
CDR3 protein: CASSLFLAGSPYNEQFF

CDR3 length: 14
J gene: TRBJ2-1
clone size: .
V gene: TRBV6-1
D gene: TRBD2
CDR3 DNA: TGTGCCAGCAGTGGACTAGCGGGGGGCAATGAGCAGTTCTTC
CDR3 protein: CASSGLAGGNEQFF

CDR3 length: 14
J gene: TRBJ1-1
clone size: .
V gene: TRBV4-1
D gene: .
CDR3 DNA: TGCGCCAGCAGCCCTCGCACGGTTACGGCTGAAGCTTTCTTT
CDR3 protein: CASSPRTVTAEAFF

CDR3 length: 14
J gene: TRBJ2-7
clone size: .
V gene: TRBV4-1
D gene: .
CDR3 DNA: TGCGCCAGCAGCTCAGGGGACATTACCTACGAGCAGTACTTC
CDR3 protein: CASSSGDITYEQYF

CDR3 length: 15
J gene: TRBJ1-6
clone size: few
V gene: TRBV6-5
D gene: .
CDR3 DNA: TGTGCCAGCAGTCCCACTAGCTCCTATAATTCACCCCTCCACTTT
CDR3 protein: CASSPTSSYNSPLHF

CDR3 length: 14
J gene: TRBJ1-2
clone size: .
V gene: TRBV7-9
D gene: TRBD1
CDR3 DNA: TGTGCCAGCAGATACAGGGGAGGTTCGGGGGGCTACACCTTC
CDR3 protein: CASRYRGGSGGYTF

CDR3 length: 17
J gene: TRBJ1-5
clone size: .
V gene: TRBV23-1
D gene: .
CDR3 DNA: TGCGCCAGCAGTCCCAAGGAGGGACGGCTCGTCAATCAGCCCCAGCATTTT
CDR3 protein: CASSPKEGRLVNQPQHF

CDR3 length: 14
J gene: TRBJ2-1
clone size: .
V gene: TRBV5-4
D gene: TRBD2
CDR3 DNA: TGTGCCAGCAGCTTCCGGATAGCGGGAAATGAGCAGTTCTTC
CDR3 protein: CASSFRIAGNEQFF

CDR3 length: 16
J gene: TRBJ2-1
clone size: .
V gene: TRBV2
D gene: .
CDR3 DNA: TGTGCCAGCAGTGAAAGCCAGGGGCCTCGCTACAATGAGCAGTTCTTC
CDR3 protein: CASSESQGPRYNEQFF

CDR3 length: 15
J gene: TRBJ2-5
clone size: medium-sized
V gene: TRBV19
D gene: TRBD2
CDR3 DNA: TGTGCCAGTAGTTCGACTAGCGGGAGTCTCGAGACCCAGTACTTC
CDR3 protein: CASSSTSGSLETQYF

CDR3 length: 14
J gene: TRBJ1-2
clone size: .
V gene: TRBV5-1
D gene: .
CDR3 DNA: TGCGCCAGCAGCTTGCGGGGGGGGGACTATGGCTACACCTTC
CDR3 protein: CASSLRGGDYGYTF

CDR3 length: 15
J gene: TRBJ2-1
clone size: .
V gene: TRBV19
D gene: TRBD2
CDR3 DNA: TGTGCCAGTAGTTTGACTAGCGGGGGACCCAATGAGCAGTTCTTC
CDR3 protein: CASSLTSGGPNEQFF